This TCR beta chain came from a study of blood T cell repertoires in COVID-19. V dropped 0 bases and J dropped 3 bases, with 14 bases sitting between them. The CDR3 length is 16 residues. Germline CDR1 reads MNHEY; CDR2 reads SVGAGI. TCRdb's copy holds only in-frame clones and misses some; the assay was immunoSEQ multiplex PCR. This table has 90,000 to 100,000 clones, 82% appearing once. The rearrangement joins TRBV6-5 to TRBJ1-1, with a tentative D call TRBD1 (5 bases). The sequenced sample was peripheral blood. This sequence was found in a man in his 70s with active or convalescent COVID-19. This chain's CDR3 is CASSYSWEGLYTEAFF. The CDR3 region has the DNA TGTGCCAGCAGTTACTCGTGGGAGGGACTTTACACTGAAGCTTTCTTT.